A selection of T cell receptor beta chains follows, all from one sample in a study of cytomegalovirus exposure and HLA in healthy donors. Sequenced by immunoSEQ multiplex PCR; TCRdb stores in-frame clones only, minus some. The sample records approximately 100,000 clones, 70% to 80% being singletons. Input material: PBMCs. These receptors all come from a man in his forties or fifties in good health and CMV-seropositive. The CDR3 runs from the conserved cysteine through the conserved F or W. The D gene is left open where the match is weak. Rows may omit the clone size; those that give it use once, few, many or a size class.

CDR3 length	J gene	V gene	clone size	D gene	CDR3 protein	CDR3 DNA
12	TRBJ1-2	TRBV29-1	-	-	CSITVANYGYTF	TGCAGCATCACGGTCGCTAACTATGGCTACACCTTC
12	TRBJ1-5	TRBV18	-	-	CASSLFNQPQHF	TGTGCCAGCTCACTCTTCAATCAGCCCCAGCATTTT
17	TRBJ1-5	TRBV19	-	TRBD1	CASSSMGQIYSNQPQHF	TGTGCCAGTAGCTCAATGGGACAGATTTATAGCAATCAGCCCCAGCATTTT
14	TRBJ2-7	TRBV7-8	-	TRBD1	CASSLSTGGYEQYF	TGTGCCAGCAGCTTGTCTACAGGGGGCTACGAGCAGTACTTC
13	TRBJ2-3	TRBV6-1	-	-	CASSEDQGDTQYF	TGTGCCAGCAGTGAAGATCAGGGGGATACGCAGTATTTT
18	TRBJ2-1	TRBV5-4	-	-	CASSYERLEVLHSNEQFF	TGTGCCAGCAGCTACGAACGACTAGAAGTTCTCCACAGCAATGAGCAGTTCTTC
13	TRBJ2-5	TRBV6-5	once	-	CASRVQYQETQYF	TGTGCCAGCAGGGTACAGTACCAAGAGACCCAGTACTTC
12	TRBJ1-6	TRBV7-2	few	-	CASSLTSEGHHF	TGTGCCAGCAGCTTAACTTCTGAGGGACACCACTTT
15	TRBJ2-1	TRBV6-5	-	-	CASSPYRGLGHEQFF	TGTGCCAGCAGTCCCTATAGGGGCCTTGGCCATGAGCAGTTCTTC
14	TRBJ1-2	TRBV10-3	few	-	CAISNLGTFYGYTF	TGTGCCATCAGCAACCTCGGGACTTTCTATGGCTACACCTTC
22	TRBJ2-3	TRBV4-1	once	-	CASSPLRIMYGNRRRTTDTQYF	TGCGCCAGCAGCCCCCTCAGAATCATGTATGGTAACCGTCGCCGTACCACAGATACGCAGTATTTT
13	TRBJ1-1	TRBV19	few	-	CASSRVMNTEAFF	TGTGCCAGTAGTCGGGTCATGAACACTGAAGCTTTCTTT
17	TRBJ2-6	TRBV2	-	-	CASSETGLSSGANVLTF	TGTGCCAGCAGTGAAACAGGGCTCAGCTCTGGGGCCAACGTCCTGACTTTC
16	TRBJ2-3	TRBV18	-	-	CASSPGVVQATDTQYF	TGTGCCAGCTCACCAGGTGTAGTCCAGGCGACAGATACGCAGTATTTT
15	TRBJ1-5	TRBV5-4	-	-	CASSLGGGAVQPQHF	TGTGCCAGCAGCTTGGGAGGAGGGGCGGTTCAGCCCCAGCATTTT
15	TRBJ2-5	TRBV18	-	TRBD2	CASSPEAGVQETQYF	TGTGCCAGCTCACCAGAAGCGGGAGTCCAAGAGACCCAGTACTTC
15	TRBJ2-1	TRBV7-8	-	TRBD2	CASSHTSGRAYEQFF	TGTGCCAGCAGTCACACTAGCGGGAGGGCGTATGAGCAGTTCTTC
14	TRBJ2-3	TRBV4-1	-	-	CASRGTVGADTQYF	TGCGCCAGCAGAGGTACGGTAGGGGCAGATACGCAGTATTTT
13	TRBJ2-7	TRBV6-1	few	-	CASSLMADYEQYF	TGTGCCAGCAGCCTTATGGCCGACTACGAGCAGTACTTC
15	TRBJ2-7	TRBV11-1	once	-	CASSPLPGAAYEQYF	TGTGCCAGCAGCCCTCTCCCAGGGGCTGCCTACGAGCAGTACTTC
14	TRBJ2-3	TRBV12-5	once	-	CASGLEAPPDTQYF	TGTGCTAGTGGTCTCGAAGCTCCCCCAGATACGCAGTATTTT
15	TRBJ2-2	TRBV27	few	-	CASSRLGVMSGELFF	TGTGCCAGCAGCCGCCTCGGGGTGATGAGCGGGGAGCTGTTTTTT
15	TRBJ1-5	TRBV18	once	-	CASSPSAGLNQPQHF	TGTGCCAGCTCACCGAGCGCGGGGCTCAATCAGCCCCAGCATTTT
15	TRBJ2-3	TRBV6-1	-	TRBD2	CASSPAGGGTDTQYF	TGTGCCAGCAGTCCGGCGGGAGGCGGGACAGATACGCAGTATTTT
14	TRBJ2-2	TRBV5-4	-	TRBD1	CASSLQGGPGELFF	TGTGCCAGCAGCTTGCAAGGGGGCCCCGGGGAGCTGTTTTTT
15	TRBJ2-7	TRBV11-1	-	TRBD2	CASTSGSRGAYEQYF	TGTGCCAGCACCTCCGGATCTCGGGGGGCCTACGAGCAGTACTTC
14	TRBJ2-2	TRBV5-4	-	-	CASSRRDGTGELFF	TGTGCCAGCAGCCGGCGGGACGGCACCGGGGAGCTGTTTTTT
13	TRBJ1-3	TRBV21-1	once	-	CASSRECGNTIYF	TGTGCCAGCAGCCGCGAATGTGGAAACACCATATATTTT
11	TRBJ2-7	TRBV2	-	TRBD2	CASSSGTKQYF	TGTGCCAGCAGTTCCGGGACTAAGCAGTACTTC
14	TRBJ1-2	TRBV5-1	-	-	CASSLLGGLYGYTF	TGCGCCAGCAGCTTGTTGGGCGGGCTCTATGGCTACACCTTC
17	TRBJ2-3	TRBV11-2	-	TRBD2	CASSLDRASGIRDTQYF	TGTGCCAGCAGCTTAGATAGGGCTAGCGGGATAAGAGATACGCAGTATTTT
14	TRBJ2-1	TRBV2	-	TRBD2	CASAVREGPNEQFF	TGTGCCAGCGCGGTGCGGGAGGGTCCCAATGAGCAGTTCTTC
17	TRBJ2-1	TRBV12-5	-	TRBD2	CASGLASGGTYYNEQFF	TGTGCTAGTGGTTTGGCGTCCGGGGGGACCTACTACAATGAGCAGTTCTTC
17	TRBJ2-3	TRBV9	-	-	CASSVGIGRQTTDTQYF	TGTGCCAGCAGCGTAGGTATCGGTAGACAGACCACAGATACGCAGTATTTT
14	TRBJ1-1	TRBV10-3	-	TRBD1	CAISDRDRGIEAFF	TGTGCCATCAGTGACCGAGACAGGGGTATTGAAGCTTTCTTT
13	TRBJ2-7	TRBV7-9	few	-	CASTPGGDNEQYF	TGTGCCAGCACCCCTGGAGGTGACAACGAGCAGTACTTC
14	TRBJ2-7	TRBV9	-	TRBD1	CASSHGQGSYEQYF	TGTGCCAGCAGCCATGGACAGGGGAGCTACGAGCAGTACTTC
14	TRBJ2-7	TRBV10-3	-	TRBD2	CAIKRTSDSYEQYF	TGTGCCATTAAAAGGACTAGCGACTCCTACGAGCAGTACTTC
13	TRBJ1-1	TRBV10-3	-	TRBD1	CAGRGQGGTEAFF	TGTGCCGGCCGGGGACAGGGGGGGACTGAAGCTTTCTTT
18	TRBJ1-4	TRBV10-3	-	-	CAISVEPGRIATNEKLFF	TGTGCCATCAGCGTGGAACCCGGGAGGATTGCAACTAATGAAAAACTGTTTTTT